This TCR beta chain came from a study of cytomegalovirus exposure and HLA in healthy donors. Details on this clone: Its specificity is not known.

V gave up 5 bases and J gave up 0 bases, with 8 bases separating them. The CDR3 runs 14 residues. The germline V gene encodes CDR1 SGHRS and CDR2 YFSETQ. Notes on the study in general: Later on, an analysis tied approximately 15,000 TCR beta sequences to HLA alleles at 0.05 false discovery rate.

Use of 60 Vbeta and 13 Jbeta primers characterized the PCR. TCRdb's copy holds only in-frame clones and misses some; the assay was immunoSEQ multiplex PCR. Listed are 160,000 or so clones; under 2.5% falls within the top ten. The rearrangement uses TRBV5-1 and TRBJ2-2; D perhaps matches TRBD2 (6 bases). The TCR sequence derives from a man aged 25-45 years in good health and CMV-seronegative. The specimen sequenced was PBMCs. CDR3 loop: CASRRETNTGELFF. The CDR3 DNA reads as TGCGCCAGCAGACGGGAGACGAACACCGGGGAGCTGTTTTTT.